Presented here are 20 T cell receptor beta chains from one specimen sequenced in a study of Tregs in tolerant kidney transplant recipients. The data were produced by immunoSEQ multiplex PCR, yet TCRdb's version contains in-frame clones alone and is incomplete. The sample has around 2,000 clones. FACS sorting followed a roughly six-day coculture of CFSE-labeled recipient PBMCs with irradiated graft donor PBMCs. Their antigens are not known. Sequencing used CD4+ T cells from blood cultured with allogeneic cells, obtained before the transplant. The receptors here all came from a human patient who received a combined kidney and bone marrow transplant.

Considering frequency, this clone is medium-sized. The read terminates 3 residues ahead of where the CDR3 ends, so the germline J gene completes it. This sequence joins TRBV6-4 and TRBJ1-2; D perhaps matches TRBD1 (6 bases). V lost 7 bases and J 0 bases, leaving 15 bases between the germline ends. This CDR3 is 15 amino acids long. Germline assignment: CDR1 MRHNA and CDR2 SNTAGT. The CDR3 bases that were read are TGTGCCAGCAAACCACAGGGTTCAGCTAACTATGGC. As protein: CASKPQGSANYG. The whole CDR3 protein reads CASKPQGSANYGYTF.

CDR3 sequence reads: CSALPSVGASDTQYF. The CDR3 DNA, read in part, is TGCAGTGCCCTTCCTAGCGTTGGGGCCTCGGATACG. V and J are TRBV20-1 and TRBJ2-3; TRBD2 is a possible D gene (6 bases). The DNA ends 3 residues before the CDR3 does, and the rest of the CDR3 is filled in from the germline J gene. V dropped 6 bases and J dropped 6 bases, with 22 bases sitting between them. Germline lookup yields CDR1 DFQATT and CDR2 SNEGSKA (reference sequence). This CDR3 comprises 15 residues.

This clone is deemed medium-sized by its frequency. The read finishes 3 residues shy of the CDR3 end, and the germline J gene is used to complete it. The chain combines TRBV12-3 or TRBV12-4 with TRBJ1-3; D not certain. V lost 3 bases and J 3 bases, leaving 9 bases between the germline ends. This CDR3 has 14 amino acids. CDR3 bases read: TGTGCCAGCAGTTTCTCCTACCTTGGAAACACC. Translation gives CASSFSYLGNT. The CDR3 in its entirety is CASSFSYLGNTIYF.

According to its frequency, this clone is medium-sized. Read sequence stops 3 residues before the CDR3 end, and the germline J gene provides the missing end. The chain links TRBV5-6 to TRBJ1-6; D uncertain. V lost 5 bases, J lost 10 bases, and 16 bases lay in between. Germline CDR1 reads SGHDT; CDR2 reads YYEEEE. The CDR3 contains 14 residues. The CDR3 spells CASRHSRGGSPLHF. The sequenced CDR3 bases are TGTGCCAGCAGACATTCACGGGGTGGCTCACCC.

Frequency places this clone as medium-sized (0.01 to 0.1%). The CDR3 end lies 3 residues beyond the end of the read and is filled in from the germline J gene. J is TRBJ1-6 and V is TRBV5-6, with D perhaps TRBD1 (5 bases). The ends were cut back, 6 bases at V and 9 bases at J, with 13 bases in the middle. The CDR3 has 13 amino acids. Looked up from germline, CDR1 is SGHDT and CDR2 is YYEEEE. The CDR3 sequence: CASIALGRSPLHF. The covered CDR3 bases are TGTGCCAGCATCGCGTTGGGGCGTTCACCC.

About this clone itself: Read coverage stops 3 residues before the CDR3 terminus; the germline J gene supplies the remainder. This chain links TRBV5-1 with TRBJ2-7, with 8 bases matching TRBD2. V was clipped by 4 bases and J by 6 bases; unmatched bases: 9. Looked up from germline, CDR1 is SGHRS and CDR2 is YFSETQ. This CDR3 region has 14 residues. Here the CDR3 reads CASSLGTSGGEQYF. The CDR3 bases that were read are TGCGCCAGCAGCCTCGGGACTAGTGGGGGCGAG.

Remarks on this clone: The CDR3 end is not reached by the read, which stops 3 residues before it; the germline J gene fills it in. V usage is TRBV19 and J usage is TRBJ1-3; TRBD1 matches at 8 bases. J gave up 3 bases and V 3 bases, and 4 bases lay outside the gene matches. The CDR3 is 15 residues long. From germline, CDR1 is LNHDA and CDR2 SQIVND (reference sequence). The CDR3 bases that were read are TGTGCCAGTAGTATTACAGGGGGTGATGGAAACACC. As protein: CASSITGGDGNT. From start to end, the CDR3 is CASSITGGDGNTIYF.

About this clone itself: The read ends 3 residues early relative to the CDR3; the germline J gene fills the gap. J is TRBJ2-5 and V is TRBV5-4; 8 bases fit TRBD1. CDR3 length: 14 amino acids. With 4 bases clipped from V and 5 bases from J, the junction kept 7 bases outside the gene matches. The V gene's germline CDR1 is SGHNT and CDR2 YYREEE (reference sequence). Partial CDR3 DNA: TGTGCCAGCAGCCATGACAGGGGTGGGGAGACC. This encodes CASSHDRGGET. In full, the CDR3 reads CASSHDRGGETQYF.

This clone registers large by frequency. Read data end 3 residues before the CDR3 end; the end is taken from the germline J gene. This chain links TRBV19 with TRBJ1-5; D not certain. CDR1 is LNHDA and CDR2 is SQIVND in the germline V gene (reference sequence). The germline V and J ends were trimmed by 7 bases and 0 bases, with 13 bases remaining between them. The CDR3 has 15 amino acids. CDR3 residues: CASNPADYSNQPQHF. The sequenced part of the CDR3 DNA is TGTGCCAGTAACCCGGCAGACTATAGCAATCAGCCC.

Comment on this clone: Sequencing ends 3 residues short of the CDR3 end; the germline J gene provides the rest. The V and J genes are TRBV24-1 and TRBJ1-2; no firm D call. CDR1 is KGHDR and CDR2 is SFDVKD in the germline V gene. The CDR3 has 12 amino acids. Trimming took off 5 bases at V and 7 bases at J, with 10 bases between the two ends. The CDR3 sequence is CATSGNNRGYTF. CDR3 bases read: TGTGCCACCAGTGGAAACAACCGTGGC.

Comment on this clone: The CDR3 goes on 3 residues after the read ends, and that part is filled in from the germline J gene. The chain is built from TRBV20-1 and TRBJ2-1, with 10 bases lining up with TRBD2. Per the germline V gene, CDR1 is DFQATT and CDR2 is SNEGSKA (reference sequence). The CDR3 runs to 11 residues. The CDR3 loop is CIGLADNEQFF. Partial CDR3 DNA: TGCATTGGACTAGCGGACAATGAG.

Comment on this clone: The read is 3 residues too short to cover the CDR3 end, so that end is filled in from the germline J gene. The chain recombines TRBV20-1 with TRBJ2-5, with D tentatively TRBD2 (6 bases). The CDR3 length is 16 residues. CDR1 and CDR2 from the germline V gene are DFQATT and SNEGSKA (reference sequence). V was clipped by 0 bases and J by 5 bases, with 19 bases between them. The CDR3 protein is CSARDQVAGQMETQYF. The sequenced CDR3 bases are TGCAGTGCTAGAGATCAGGTTGCGGGGCAGATGGAGACC.

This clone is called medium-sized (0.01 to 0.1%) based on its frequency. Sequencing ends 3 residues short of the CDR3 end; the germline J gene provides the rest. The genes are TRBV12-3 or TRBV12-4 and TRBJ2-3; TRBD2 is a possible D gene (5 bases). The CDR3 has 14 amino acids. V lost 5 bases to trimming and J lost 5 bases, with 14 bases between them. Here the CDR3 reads CASSRSGSGDTQYF. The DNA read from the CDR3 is TGTGCCAGCAGTCGGAGCGGTTCGGGAGATACG.

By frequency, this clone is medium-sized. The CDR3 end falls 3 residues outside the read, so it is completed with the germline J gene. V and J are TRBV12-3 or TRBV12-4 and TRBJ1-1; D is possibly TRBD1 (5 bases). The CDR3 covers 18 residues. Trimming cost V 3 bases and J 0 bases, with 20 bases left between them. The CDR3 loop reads CASSFSRDFRALNTEAFF. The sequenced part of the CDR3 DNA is TGTGCCAGCAGTTTTTCCAGGGACTTCAGGGCCCTGAACACTGAA.

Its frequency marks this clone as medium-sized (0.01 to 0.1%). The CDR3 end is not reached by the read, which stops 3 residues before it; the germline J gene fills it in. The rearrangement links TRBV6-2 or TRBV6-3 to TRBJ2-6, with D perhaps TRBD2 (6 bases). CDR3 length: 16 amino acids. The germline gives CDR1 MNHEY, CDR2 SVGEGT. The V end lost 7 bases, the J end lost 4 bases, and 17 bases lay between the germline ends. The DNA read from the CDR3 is TGTGCCAGCAACCCCCGCGGGGCTTTGGGGGCCAACGTC. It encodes CASNPRGALGANV. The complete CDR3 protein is CASNPRGALGANVLTF.

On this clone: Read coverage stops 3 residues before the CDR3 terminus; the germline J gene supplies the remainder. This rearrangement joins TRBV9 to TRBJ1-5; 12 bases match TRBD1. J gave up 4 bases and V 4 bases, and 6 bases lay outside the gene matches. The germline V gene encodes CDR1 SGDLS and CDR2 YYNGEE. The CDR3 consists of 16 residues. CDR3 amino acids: CASSPGTGGLNQPQHF. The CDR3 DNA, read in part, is TGTGCCAGCAGCCCTGGGACAGGGGGCTTGAATCAGCCC.

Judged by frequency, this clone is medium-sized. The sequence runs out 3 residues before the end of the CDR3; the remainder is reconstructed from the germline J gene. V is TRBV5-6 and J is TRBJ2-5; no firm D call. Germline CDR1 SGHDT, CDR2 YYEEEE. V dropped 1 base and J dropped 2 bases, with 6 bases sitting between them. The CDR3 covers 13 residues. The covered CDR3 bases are TGTGCCAGCAGCTTGCTATCGCAAGAGACC. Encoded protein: CASSLLSQET. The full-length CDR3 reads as CASSLLSQETQYF.

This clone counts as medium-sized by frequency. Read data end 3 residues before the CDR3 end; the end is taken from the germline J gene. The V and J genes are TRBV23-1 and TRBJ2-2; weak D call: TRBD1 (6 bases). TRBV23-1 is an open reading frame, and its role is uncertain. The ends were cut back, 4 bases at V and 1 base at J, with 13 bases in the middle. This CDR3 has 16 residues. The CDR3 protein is CASSLGPDRNTGELFF. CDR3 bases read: TGCGCCAGCAGTCTTGGACCGGACAGGAACACCGGGGAG.

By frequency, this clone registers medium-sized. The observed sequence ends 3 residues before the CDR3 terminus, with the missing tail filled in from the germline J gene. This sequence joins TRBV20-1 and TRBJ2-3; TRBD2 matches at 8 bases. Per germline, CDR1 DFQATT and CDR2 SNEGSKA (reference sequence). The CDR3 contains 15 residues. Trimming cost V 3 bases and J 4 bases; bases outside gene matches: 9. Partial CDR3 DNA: TGCAGTGCTAGGAGAGCGGGAGTGAGATCAGATACG. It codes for CSARRAGVRSDT. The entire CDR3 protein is CSARRAGVRSDTQYF.

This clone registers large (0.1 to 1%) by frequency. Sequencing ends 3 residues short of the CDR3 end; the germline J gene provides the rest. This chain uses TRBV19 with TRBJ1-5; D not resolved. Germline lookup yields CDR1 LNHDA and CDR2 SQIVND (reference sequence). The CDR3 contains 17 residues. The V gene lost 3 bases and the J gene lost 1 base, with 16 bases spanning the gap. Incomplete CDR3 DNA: TGTGCCAGTAGTATCCGCCTAAAGGGCAGGAGCAATCAGCCC. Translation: CASSIRLKGRSNQP. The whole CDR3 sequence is CASSIRLKGRSNQPQHF.